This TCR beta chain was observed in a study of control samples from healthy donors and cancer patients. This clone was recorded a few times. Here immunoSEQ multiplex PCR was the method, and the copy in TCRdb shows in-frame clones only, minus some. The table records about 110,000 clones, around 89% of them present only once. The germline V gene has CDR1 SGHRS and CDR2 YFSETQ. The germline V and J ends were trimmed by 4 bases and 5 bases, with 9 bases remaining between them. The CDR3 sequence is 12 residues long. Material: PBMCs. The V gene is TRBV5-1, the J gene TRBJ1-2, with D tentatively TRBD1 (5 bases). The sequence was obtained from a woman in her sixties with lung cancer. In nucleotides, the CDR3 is TGCGCCAGCAGCCTCGACAGATATGGCTACACCTTC. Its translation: CASSLDRYGYTF.